These 27 T cell receptor beta chains share one sample of origin, sequenced in a study of glioma-infiltrating T cells. Amplification of TCR alpha and beta CDR3 regions from RNA used iRepertoire nested multiplex PCR. In TCRdb, the multiplex PCR reads were re-called with MiXCR into one record per CDR3 protein. The sample lists about 410,000 distinct CDR3 sequences; 41% were seen once. What was sequenced was glioma tissue, nonneoplastic brain tissue, or PBMCs (not recorded which). The receptors shown here come from a human donor with low-grade glioma or glioblastoma, undergoing nonglioma brain surgery, or in good health (not recorded which).

This clonotype was counted only a few times. The chain combines TRBV12-3 or TRBV12-4 with TRBJ1-1; maybe TRBD1 (6 bases). Trimming stripped 5 bases from V and 6 bases from J, with 16 bases between. This CDR3 is 14 amino acids long. CDR3 coding DNA: TGTGCCAGCAGTCCTAACAGGGATACGGCTGAAGCTTTCTTT. Translated, it gives CASSPNRDTAEAFF.

Only a few counts were recorded for this clonotype. This chain links TRBV28 with TRBJ2-7; D is possibly TRBD2 (5 bases). The CDR3 is 14 amino acids. The V and J ends lost 3 bases and 5 bases respectively, with 14 bases between them. The germline CDR1 and CDR2 sequences are MDHEN and SYDVKM. CDR3 nucleotide sequence: TGTGCCAGCAGTTTTAGAGGGAGCCGGGACGAGCAGTACTTC. Translation: CASSFRGSRDEQYF. Looking up the rest from reference TRBV28 and TRBJ2-7 gives the full variable domain: DVKVTQSSRYLVKRTGEKVFLECVQDMDHENMFWYRQDPGLGLRLIYFSYDVKMKEKGDIPEGYSVSREKKERFSLILESASTNQTSMYLCASSFRGSRDEQYFGPGTRLTVT.

This clonotype showed up just a few times. This may be a read error: a much more frequent sequence differs by one nucleotide. V is TRBV27 and J is TRBJ2-1; D may be TRBD2 (5 bases). There are 14 residues in the CDR3. Germline loops: CDR1 MNHEY, CDR2 SMNVEV (reference sequence). The V end was cut by 5 bases, the J end by 7 bases, with 15 bases between. This CDR3 reads CASSDFTTGNEQFF. CDR3 bases: TGTGCCAGCAGTGACTTCACCACGGGGAATGAGCAGTTCTTC.

This clonotype was seen ten or more times. CDR3 DNA sequence: TGTGCCACCAGCAGAGTGAGGGATACGCAGTATTTT. Protein sequence: CATSRVRDTQYF. The rearrangement uses TRBV15 and TRBJ2-3; D uncertain. The CDR3 extends over 12 amino acids. Per the germline V gene, CDR1 is LNHNV and CDR2 is YYDKDF (reference sequence). With 1 base removed from V and 6 bases from J, the gap between germline ends came to 5 bases.

The J gene is TRBJ2-1, the V gene TRBV19; 9 positions match TRBD2. Germline V gene data show CDR1 as LNHDA and CDR2 as SQIVND (reference sequence). The ends lost 9 bases at V and 6 bases at J; junction bases unmatched: 12. The CDR3 totals 15 residues. CDR3 sequence (DNA): TGTGCCAGCCTCCGCAGCGGGAGGAGCGCCAATGAGCAGTTCTTC. Protein product: CASLRSGRSANEQFF.

The gene calls are TRBV19 and TRBJ2-3, with D perhaps TRBD2 (6 bases). The CDR3 sequence is 17 residues long. Germline CDR1 is LNHDA and CDR2 is SQIVND (reference sequence). V lost 4 bases and J lost 0, with 17 bases in between. The CDR3 is CASSTTGTPFSTDTQYF. The CDR3 DNA follows: TGTGCCAGTAGTACGACCGGGACTCCCTTTAGCACAGATACGCAGTATTTT.

To note about this clonotype: A much larger clone differs by one base, so this may be a read error. The chain carries TRBV27 and TRBJ2-7; 10 bases are a match to TRBD1. The CDR3 sequence is 15 residues long. Unmatched junction bases numbered 10, after V lost 5 bases and J lost 6 bases. Looked up from germline, CDR1 is MNHEY and CDR2 is SMNVEV (reference sequence). The CDR3 sequence: CASSNRTGGLREQYF. CDR3 sequence (DNA): TGTGCCAGCAGTAACCGGACAGGGGGTCTTCGCGAGCAGTACTTC.

About this clonotype itself: A much larger clone differs from this one at a single base, so this may be a read error. The gene calls are TRBV27 and TRBJ2-1; D is perhaps TRBD2 (5 bases). The CDR3 is 17 amino acids. Germline-derived CDR1 and CDR2 are MNHEY and SMNVEV (reference sequence). The CDR3: CASSLSARGGSYNGQFF. DNA of the CDR3: TGTGCCAGCAGTTTATCAGCTCGGGGTGGATCCTACAATGGGCAGTTCTTC.

This clonotype appeared once. This chain connects TRBV20-1 to TRBJ2-5; 15 bases fit TRBD2. V dropped 3 bases and J dropped 7; count of bases not matched to a gene: 12. The CDR3 runs to 17 residues. CDR1 is DFQATT and CDR2 is SNEGSKA in the germline V gene (reference sequence). For the CDR3, the DNA is TGCAGTGCTAGCCCTGGACTAGCGGGAGGGCCATCGGGGACCCAGTACTTC. This gives the protein CSASPGLAGGPSGTQYF.

This clonotype has at least ten counts. The gene calls are TRBV27 and TRBJ2-3, with no clear D. The V and J ends lost 7 bases and 4 bases respectively, with 15 bases between them. The germline V gene encodes CDR1 MNHEY and CDR2 SMNVEV (reference sequence). This CDR3 is 14 amino acids long. The CDR3 sequence is CASNLSGKSDTQYF. Written as DNA, the CDR3 is TGTGCCAGCAACCTAAGTGGTAAATCAGATACGCAGTATTTT.

CDR3 nucleotide sequence: TGCAGCGCTCACAATGGACGCTACACTGAAGCTTTCTTT. Its translation is CSAHNGRYTEAFF. This chain connects TRBV29-1 to TRBJ1-1; no clear D. The germline V gene encodes CDR1 SQVTM and CDR2 ANQGSEA. The CDR3 is 13 amino acids. Trimming shortened V by 7 bases and J by 3 bases, and 15 bases separated the two germline ends.

Ten or more counts support this clonotype. V is TRBV28 and J is TRBJ2-7, with D perhaps matching TRBD1 or TRBD2 (5 bases each). Germline loops: CDR1 MDHEN, CDR2 SYDVKM. The CDR3 is 18 residues long. Trimming stripped 2 bases from V and 2 bases from J, with 22 bases between. The CDR3 reads CASSLDLWGQGPTYEQYF. CDR3 bases: TGTGCCAGCAGTTTAGACCTCTGGGGCCAGGGACCGACCTACGAGCAGTACTTC. The full variable domain, completed using reference TRBV28 and TRBJ2-7, is DVKVTQSSRYLVKRTGEKVFLECVQDMDHENMFWYRQDPGLGLRLIYFSYDVKMKEKGDIPEGYSVSREKKERFSLILESASTNQTSMYLCASSLDLWGQGPTYEQYFGPGTRLTVT.

The rearrangement uses TRBV2 and TRBJ1-1; no clear D. The CDR3 length is 9 residues. Germline CDR1 reads SNHLY; CDR2 reads FYNNEI. V was clipped by 6 bases and J by 6 bases, with 2 bases between them. In DNA form, the CDR3 reads TGTGCCAGCAGGGCTGAAGCTTTCTTT. Translating it yields CASRAEAFF.

This clonotype was detected only a few times. This sequence joins TRBV2 and TRBJ2-1, with a weak D call TRBD2 (5 bases). The CDR3 is made up of 14 amino acids. CDR1 is SNHLY and CDR2 is FYNNEI in the germline V gene. Deletions cut 4 bases from V and 13 bases from J, with 20 bases between. This CDR3 is CASSVEGGGYFQFF. For the CDR3, the DNA is TGTGCCAGCAGTGTAGAAGGAGGAGGTTACTTCCAGTTCTTC. Together with reference TRBV2 and TRBJ2-1, the CDR3 gives the full variable domain: EPEVTQTPSHQVTQMGQEVILRCVPISNHLYFYWYRQILGQKVEFLVSFYNNEISEKSEIFDDQFSVERPDGSNFTLKIRSTKLEDSAMYFCASSVEGGGYFQFFGPGTRLTVL.

The rearrangement links TRBV19 to TRBJ1-1, with D possibly TRBD1 on 6 matching bases. The V end lost 5 bases, the J end lost 4 bases, and 11 bases lay between the germline ends. The germline CDR1 and CDR2 sequences are LNHDA and SQIVND (reference sequence). The CDR3 is 13 amino acids. The CDR3, as DNA: TGTGCCAGTAGTGACAGGTGGGGCACTGAAGCTTTCTTT. Amino acids: CASSDRWGTEAFF.

V and J are TRBV2 and TRBJ2-1; D gene uncertain. The length of the CDR3 is 12 residues. The V and J ends lost 8 bases and 3 bases respectively, with 8 bases between them. Germline-derived CDR1 and CDR2 are SNHLY and FYNNEI. The CDR3: CASLNDYNEQFF. The CDR3 coding sequence is TGTGCCAGCCTTAATGACTACAATGAGCAGTTCTTC. Supplemented by reference TRBV2 and TRBJ2-1, the full variable domain reads EPEVTQTPSHQVTQMGQEVILRCVPISNHLYFYWYRQILGQKVEFLVSFYNNEISEKSEIFDDQFSVERPDGSNFTLKIRSTKLEDSAMYFCASLNDYNEQFFGPGTRLTVL.

The rearrangement links TRBV6-1 to TRBJ2-1; TRBD1 matches 9 bases. The junction had 21 bases not matched to a gene; V was cut back by 6 bases and J by 0 bases. The CDR3 length is 21 residues. Per the germline V gene, CDR1 is MNHNS and CDR2 is SASEGT. As DNA, the CDR3 is TGTGCCAGCAGATATCCCCGGGACAGGGTGTTAAACGGGAACTCCTACAATGAGCAGTTCTTC. Its translation is CASRYPRDRVLNGNSYNEQFF.

V usage is TRBV7-3 and J usage is TRBJ2-5; D is uncertain. Trimming cost V 8 bases and J 0 bases, with 19 bases left between them. The CDR3 sequence is 16 residues long. From germline, CDR1 is SGHTA and CDR2 FQGTGA. CDR3 in amino acids: CASCTIQALYQETQYF. The CDR3 DNA sequence: TGTGCCAGCTGTACAATTCAGGCGCTGTACCAAGAGACCCAGTACTTC.

The rearrangement joins TRBV7-9 to TRBJ1-6; a weak D match, TRBD1 (6 bases). CDR1 SEHNR and CDR2 FQNEAQ come from the germline V gene (reference sequence). V was cut by 7 bases and J by 7 bases, with 14 bases left in between. The CDR3 is 14 residues long. The CDR3 DNA follows: TGTGCCAGCACCCCCGGACAGCAAAATTCACCCCTCCACTTT. Protein sequence: CASTPGQQNSPLHF.

This sequence joins TRBV10-3 and TRBJ2-2; D uncertain. This CDR3 comprises 11 residues. The V end lost 7 bases, the J end lost 10 bases, and 10 bases lay between the germline ends. The germline gives CDR1 ENHRY, CDR2 SYGVKD. In DNA, the CDR3 is TGTGCCATCATGGGGTTCGAGGAGCTGTTTTTT. As protein: CAIMGFEELFF.

The V and J genes are TRBV7-2 and TRBJ2-7, with D perhaps TRBD1 (5 bases). Germline CDR1 is SGHTA and CDR2 is FQGNSA. V lost 6 bases and J lost 3, with 18 bases in between. This CDR3 has 15 amino acids. The CDR3 DNA reads as TGTGCCAGCAGTGAAGGGTTTTATCAGGGCTACGAGCAGTACTTC. It translates to CASSEGFYQGYEQYF.

This clonotype was seen many times. The rearrangement uses TRBV6-2 or TRBV6-3 and TRBJ2-7; unclear D gene. V lost 2 bases, J lost 3 bases, and 5 bases lay in between. Germline CDR1 reads MNHEY; CDR2 reads SVGEGT. The length of the CDR3 is 12 residues. The CDR3 bases are TGTGCCAGCAGTTACCCGCACTACGAGCAGTACTTC. Encoded protein: CASSYPHYEQYF.

The sample holds one count of this clonotype. Its ends do not fully match the called genes, so a read error is possible. The genes are TRBV25-1 and TRBJ1-1; D not certain. The CDR3 sequence is 18 residues long. The germline gives CDR1 MGHDK, CDR2 SYGVNS. The CDR3 nucleotides read TGTGCCATCAGTGAAACTTCTCTGGTAGGGAACATGAACACTGAAGCTTTCTTT. As protein: CAISETSLVGNMNTEAFF.

This clonotype occurred a few times. The CDR3 loop is CASSLLAGRPSSYNEQFF. In DNA form, the CDR3 reads TGCGCCAGCAGCCTTTTAGCGGGCAGACCGAGCTCCTACAATGAGCAGTTCTTC. This rearrangement joins TRBV4-1 to TRBJ2-1; 7 nucleotides match TRBD2. Germline V gene sequence: CDR1 MGHRA, CDR2 YSYEKL. J gave up 0 bases and V 4 bases, and 12 bases lay outside the gene matches. The CDR3 runs to 18 residues.

Turning to this clonotype: A read error may account for a junction end that differs from germline. The chain has TRBV6-6 and TRBJ2-3; 7 bases agree with TRBD1. The CDR3 extends over 15 amino acids. Germline CDR1 MNHNY, CDR2 SVGAGI (reference sequence). As DNA, the CDR3 is TGTGCCAGCAGTTTGCTGAGGACAGGCACAGATGCGCAGTATTTT. Translated, it gives CASSLLRTGTDAQYF.

The chain has TRBV6-1 and TRBJ2-7; possible D gene TRBD2, 6 bases. CDR3 size: 15 residues. CDR1 MNHNS and CDR2 SASEGT come from the germline V gene. The V and J ends lost 6 bases and 3 bases respectively, with 18 bases between them. CDR3 coding DNA: TGTGCCAGCAGCTTAGCGGTGCAGACTCGCTACGAGCAGTACTTC. Translating gives CASSLAVQTRYEQYF.

Ten or more counts support this clonotype. The chain has TRBV20-1 and TRBJ2-7; no clear D. Germline CDR1 is DFQATT and CDR2 is SNEGSKA (reference sequence). V dropped 7 bases and J dropped 0 bases, with 13 bases sitting between them. This CDR3 has 13 residues. CDR3 bases: TGCAGTGTCCGACTTTCTGCCTCCTACGAGCAGTACTTC. Translating it yields CSVRLSASYEQYF.